This T cell receptor beta chain emerged from a study of blood T cell repertoires in COVID-19. This CDR3 has 13 amino acids. Trimming cost V 1 base and J 4 bases; bases outside gene matches: 1. From germline, CDR1 is SGHRS and CDR2 YFSETQ. Generated by immunoSEQ multiplex PCR, the TCRdb table keeps only in-frame clones and is missing some. The table includes roughly 90,000 clones, 85% to 90% detected once. Sequencing used peripheral blood. The clonotype was recovered from a human donor with active COVID-19. The donor label of this sample is uncertain. The chain combines TRBV5-1 with TRBJ1-2; TRBD1 matches at 7 bases. CDR3 in DNA: TGCGCCAGCAGCTTGTGGGACAGCTATGGCTACACCTTC. Amino acid sequence: CASSLWDSYGYTF.